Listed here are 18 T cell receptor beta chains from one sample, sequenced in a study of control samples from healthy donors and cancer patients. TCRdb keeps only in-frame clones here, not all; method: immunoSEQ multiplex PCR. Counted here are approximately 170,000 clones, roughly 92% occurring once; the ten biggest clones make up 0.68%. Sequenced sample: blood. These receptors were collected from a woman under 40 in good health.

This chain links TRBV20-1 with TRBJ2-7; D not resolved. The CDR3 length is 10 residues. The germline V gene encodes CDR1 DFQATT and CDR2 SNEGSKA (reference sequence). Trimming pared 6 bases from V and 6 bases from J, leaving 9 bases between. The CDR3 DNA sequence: TGCAGTGCAGGGTGGGGCGAGCAGTACTTC. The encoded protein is CSAGWGEQYF.

Here the CDR3 DNA reads TGTGCCAGCAGCTTAGGAGGGCTGGGCGGGGAGCTGTTTTTT. This codes for CASSLGGLGGELFF. The J gene is TRBJ2-2, the V gene TRBV11-2; possible D gene TRBD2, 5 bases. The CDR3 consists of 14 residues. V was trimmed by 1 base and J by 7 bases, leaving 10 bases between them. Looked up from germline, CDR1 is SGHAT and CDR2 is FQNNGV.

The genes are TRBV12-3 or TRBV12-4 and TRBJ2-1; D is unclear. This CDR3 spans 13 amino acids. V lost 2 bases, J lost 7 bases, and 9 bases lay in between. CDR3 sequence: CASSLTSLNEQFF. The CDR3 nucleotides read TGTGCCAGCAGTTTAACAAGCTTGAATGAGCAGTTCTTC.

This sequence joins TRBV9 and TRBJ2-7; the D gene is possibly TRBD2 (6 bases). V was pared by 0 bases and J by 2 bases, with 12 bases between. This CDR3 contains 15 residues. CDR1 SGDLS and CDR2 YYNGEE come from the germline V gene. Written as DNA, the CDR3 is TGTGCCAGCAGCGTAGCTGCGACGGGAGCCTACGAGCAGTACTTC. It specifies CASSVAATGAYEQYF.

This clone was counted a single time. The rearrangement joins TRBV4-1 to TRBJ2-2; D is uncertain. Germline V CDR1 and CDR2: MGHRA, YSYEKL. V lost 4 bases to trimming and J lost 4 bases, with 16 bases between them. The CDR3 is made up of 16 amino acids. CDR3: CASSLNVQSSTGELFF. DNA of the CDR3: TGCGCCAGCAGCCTAAACGTTCAGTCTAGCACCGGGGAGCTGTTTTTT.

The CDR3 is CATSRDSPAYNEQFF. In DNA, the CDR3 is TGTGCCACCAGCAGAGATTCTCCAGCCTACAATGAGCAGTTCTTC. The rearrangement joins TRBV15 to TRBJ2-1; D gene uncertain. Trimming left V 0 bases short and J 2 bases short, with 8 bases between. Germline V gene lookup returns CDR1 LNHNV and CDR2 YYDKDF (reference sequence). The CDR3 runs 15 residues.

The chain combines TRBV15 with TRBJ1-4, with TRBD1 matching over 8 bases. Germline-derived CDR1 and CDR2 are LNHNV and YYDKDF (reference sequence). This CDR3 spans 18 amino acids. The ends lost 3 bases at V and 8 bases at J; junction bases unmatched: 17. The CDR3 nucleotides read TGTGCCACCAGCAGGGAACACCTACAGGGGGTCCCCCAGGAAAAACTGTTTTTT. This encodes CATSREHLQGVPQEKLFF.

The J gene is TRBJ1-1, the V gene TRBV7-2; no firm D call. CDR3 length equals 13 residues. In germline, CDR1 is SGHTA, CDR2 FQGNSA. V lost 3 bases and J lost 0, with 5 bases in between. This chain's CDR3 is CASSFRMNTEAFF. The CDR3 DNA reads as TGTGCCAGCAGCTTCAGGATGAACACTGAAGCTTTCTTT.

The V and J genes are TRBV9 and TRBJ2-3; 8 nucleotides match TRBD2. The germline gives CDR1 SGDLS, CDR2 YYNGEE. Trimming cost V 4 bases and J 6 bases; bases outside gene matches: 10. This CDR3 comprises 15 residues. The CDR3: CASSPREGGGDTQYF. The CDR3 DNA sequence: TGTGCCAGCAGCCCCCGGGAGGGAGGTGGGGATACGCAGTATTTT.

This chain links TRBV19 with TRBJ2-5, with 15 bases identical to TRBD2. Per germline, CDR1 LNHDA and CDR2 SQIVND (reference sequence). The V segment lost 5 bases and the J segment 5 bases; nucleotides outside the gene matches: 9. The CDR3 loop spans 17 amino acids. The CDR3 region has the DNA TGTGCCAGTAGTCCCGGACTAGCGGGAGGGCCTGTGGAGACCCAGTACTTC. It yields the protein CASSPGLAGGPVETQYF.

The CDR3 sequence is CASTSDGGGYEQYF. In DNA, the CDR3 is TGTGCCAGCACCTCGGACGGTGGAGGGTACGAGCAGTACTTC. The chain employs TRBV27 and TRBJ2-7, with D possibly being TRBD2 (6 bases). CDR1 and CDR2 from the germline V gene are MNHEY and SMNVEV (reference sequence). This CDR3 is 14 amino acids long. V was pared by 7 bases and J by 4 bases, with 17 bases between.

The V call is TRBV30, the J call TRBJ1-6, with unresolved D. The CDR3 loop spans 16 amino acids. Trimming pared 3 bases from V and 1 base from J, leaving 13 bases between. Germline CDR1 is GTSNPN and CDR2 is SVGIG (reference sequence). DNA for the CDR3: TGTGCCTGGAGGAAGCGGGGTTGGTCCTATAATTCACCCCTCCACTTT. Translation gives CAWRKRGWSYNSPLHF.

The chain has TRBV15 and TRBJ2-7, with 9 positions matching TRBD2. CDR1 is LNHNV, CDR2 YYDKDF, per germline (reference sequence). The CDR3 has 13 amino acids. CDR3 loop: CATSRDLLAGLIV. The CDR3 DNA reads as TGTGCCACCAGCAGAGATCTTCTAGCGGGATTAATCGTC.

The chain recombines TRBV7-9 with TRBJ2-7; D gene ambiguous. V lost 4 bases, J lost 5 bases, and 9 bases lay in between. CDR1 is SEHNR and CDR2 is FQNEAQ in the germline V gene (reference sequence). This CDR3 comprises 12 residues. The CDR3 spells CASSYRQNEQYF. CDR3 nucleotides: TGTGCCAGCAGCTACCGGCAAAACGAGCAGTACTTC.

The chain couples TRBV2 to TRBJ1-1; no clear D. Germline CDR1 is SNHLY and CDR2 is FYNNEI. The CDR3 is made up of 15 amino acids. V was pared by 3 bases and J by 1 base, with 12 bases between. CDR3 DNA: TGTGCCAGCAGTGAGGATTCAGGAGGGAACACTGAAGCTTTCTTT. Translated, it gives CASSEDSGGNTEAFF.

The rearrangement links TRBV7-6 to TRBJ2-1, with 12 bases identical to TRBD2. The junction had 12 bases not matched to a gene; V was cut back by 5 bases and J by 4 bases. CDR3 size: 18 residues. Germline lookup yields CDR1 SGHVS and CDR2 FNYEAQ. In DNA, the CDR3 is TGTGCCAGCAGCCTTAGACTAGCGGGGGAATCCCGTTACAATGAGCAGTTCTTC. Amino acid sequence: CASSLRLAGESRYNEQFF. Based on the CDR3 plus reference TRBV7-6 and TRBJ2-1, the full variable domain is GAGVSQSPRYKVTKRGQDVALRCDPISGHVSLYWYRQALGQGPEFLTYFNYEAQQDKSGLPNDRFSAERPEGSISTLTIQRTEQRDSAMYRCASSLRLAGESRYNEQFFGPGTRLTVL.

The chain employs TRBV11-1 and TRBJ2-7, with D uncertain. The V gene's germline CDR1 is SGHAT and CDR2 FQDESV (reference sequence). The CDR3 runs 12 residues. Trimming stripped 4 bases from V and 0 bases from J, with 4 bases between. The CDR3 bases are TGTGCCAGCAGCTCTGACTCCTACGAGCAGTACTTC. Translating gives CASSSDSYEQYF. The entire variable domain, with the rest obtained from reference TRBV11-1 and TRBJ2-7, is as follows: EAEVAQSPRYKITEKSQAVAFWCDPISGHATLYWYRQILGQGPELLVQFQDESVVDDSQLPKDRFSAERLKGVDSTLKIQPAELGDSAMYLCASSSDSYEQYFGPGTRLTVT.

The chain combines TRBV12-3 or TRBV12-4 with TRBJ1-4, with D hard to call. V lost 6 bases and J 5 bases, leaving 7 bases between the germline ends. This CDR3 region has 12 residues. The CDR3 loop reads CASSELNEKLFF. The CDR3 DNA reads TGTGCCAGCAGCGAATTGAATGAAAAACTGTTTTTT.